A single sample is the source of the 25 T cell receptor beta chains below, sequenced in a study of T cell repertoires in cytomegalovirus infection. No antigen has been identified for these receptors. TCRdb analysed the reads with MiXCR anew, one entry per CDR3 protein. The top ten hold approximately 25% of the sample, which has around 50,000 distinct CDR3 sequences, roughly a fifth seen once. The material was CD8+ T cells from cultured PBMCs, obtained from culture after CMV antigen stimulation. These TCRs come from a human donor in good health (CMV status not recorded). Some clones in this sample may be carry-over from other donors' samples.

This clonotype came up a few times. The gene calls are TRBV4-1 and TRBJ1-2; perhaps TRBD1 as D (6 bases). Trimming pared 1 base from V and 5 bases from J, leaving 11 bases between. This CDR3 has 14 amino acids. Germline V gene sequence: CDR1 MGHRA, CDR2 YSYEKL. The CDR3 loop is CASSQAQGGYGYTF. CDR3 in DNA: TGCGCCAGCAGCCAAGCACAGGGAGGATATGGCTACACCTTC.

The V call is TRBV2, the J call TRBJ2-7; tentatively, D is TRBD1 or TRBD2 (6 bases each). The CDR3 spans 13 residues. V was clipped by 3 bases and J by 7 bases, with 13 bases between them. Germline V gene lookup returns CDR1 SNHLY and CDR2 FYNNEI. CDR3 in DNA: TGTGCCAGCAGTGATAACAGGGCGGGAGAGCAGTACTTC. Amino acid sequence: CASSDNRAGEQYF. Supplemented by reference TRBV2 and TRBJ2-7, the full variable domain reads EPEVTQTPSHQVTQMGQEVILRCVPISNHLYFYWYRQILGQKVEFLVSFYNNEISEKSEIFDDQFSVERPDGSNFTLKIRSTKLEDSAMYFCASSDNRAGEQYFGPGTRLTVT.

The rearrangement links TRBV20-1 to TRBJ1-1; TRBD1 is a possible D gene (6 bases). CDR1 and CDR2 (germline): DFQATT, SNEGSKA (reference sequence). The CDR3 runs 11 residues. Here the CDR3 reads CSHRQAPEAFF. CDR3 DNA: TGCAGCCACCGACAGGCCCCTGAAGCTTTCTTT.

The J gene is TRBJ2-3, the V gene TRBV6-6; D gene uncertain. From germline, CDR1 is MNHNY and CDR2 SVGAGI (reference sequence). Trimming left V 5 bases short and J 5 bases short, with 8 bases between. The CDR3 covers 12 residues. The CDR3 DNA reads TGTGCCAGCAGTCCAGCCGGAGATACGCAGTATTTT. Encoded protein: CASSPAGDTQYF.

This clonotype was observed a handful of times. One junction end disagrees with the germline gene, perhaps due to a read error. The V and J genes are TRBV4-3 and TRBJ2-1; 13 bases are shared with TRBD2. CDR1 and CDR2 (germline): LGHNA, YSLEER. There are 15 residues in the CDR3. The CDR3 DNA sequence: TGCGCCAGCAGCCCGGGACTAGCGGGATATTATGACCAGTTCTTC. Amino acid sequence: CASSPGLAGYYDQFF.

This clonotype was detected only a few times. The rearrangement uses TRBV6-2 or TRBV6-3 and TRBJ1-2; D gene unclear. Germline lookup yields CDR1 MNHEY and CDR2 SVGEGT. Between the trimmed V and J ends, which lost 4 bases and 3 bases, there was a span of 15 bases. The CDR3 loop spans 15 amino acids. CDR3 coding DNA: TGTGCCAGCAGTTCTGTAGAAGAGAACTACTATGGCTACACCTTC. Translation: CASSSVEENYYGYTF.

In this sample, this clonotype turned up many times. CDR3 in DNA: TGTGCCAGCAGCTTACAAAATGTCGGGGGGGCAACGGACACCGGGGAGCTGTTTTTT. Translation: CASSLQNVGGATDTGELFF. The chain combines TRBV7-2 with TRBJ2-2, with TRBD2 matching 8 bases. The CDR3 runs to 19 residues. The J segment lost 3 bases and the V segment lost 2 bases, leaving 14 bases of the junction unmatched. Per germline, CDR1 SGHTA and CDR2 FQGNSA.

V usage is TRBV12-3 or TRBV12-4 and J usage is TRBJ1-4; D possibly corresponds to TRBD1 (6 bases). The CDR3 sequence is 16 residues long. Trimming left V 6 bases short and J 8 bases short, with 22 bases between. The CDR3 bases are TGTGCCAGCAGCCCATTGGGGGCCACGGTAGAGGAAAAACTGTTTTTT. Translating gives CASSPLGATVEEKLFF.

The chain joins TRBV2 to TRBJ2-7; D is undetermined. Germline CDR1 is SNHLY and CDR2 is FYNNEI. The CDR3 spans 15 residues. Trimming stripped 1 base from V and 4 bases from J, with 14 bases between. The CDR3 DNA follows: TGTGCCAGCAGTGAAGGCCCCAGCAGGATATACGAGCAGTACTTC. It codes for CASSEGPSRIYEQYF.

This sequence joins TRBV7-2 and TRBJ2-7; D remains ambiguous. The germline V and J ends were trimmed by 3 bases and 3 bases, with 6 bases remaining between them. CDR3 length: 12 residues. Germline CDR1 reads SGHTA; CDR2 reads FQGNSA. CDR3 residues: CASSFDRYEQYF. CDR3 bases: TGTGCCAGCAGCTTCGACCGCTACGAGCAGTACTTC.

CDR3 nucleotides: TGCAGTGCTAGAAGAGCGGGGGGGGACCAAGAGACCCAGTACTTC. As protein: CSARRAGGDQETQYF. The rearrangement uses TRBV20-1 and TRBJ2-5; 10 bases align to TRBD2. Trimming cost V 2 bases and J 0 bases; bases outside gene matches: 3. The CDR3 is 15 amino acids. Germline V gene data show CDR1 as DFQATT and CDR2 as SNEGSKA (reference sequence).

The chain joins TRBV7-9 to TRBJ2-5; D perhaps matches TRBD2 (5 bases). Trimming shortened V by 4 bases and J by 1 base, and 13 bases separated the two germline ends. Germline V gene data show CDR1 as SEHNR and CDR2 as FQNEAQ (reference sequence). The CDR3 covers 15 residues. CDR3 DNA: TGTGCCAGCAGCTCCACCGGGAACGTCCAAGAGACCCAGTACTTC. As protein: CASSSTGNVQETQYF.

The chain carries TRBV12-5 and TRBJ2-7; D not certain. The germline V and J ends were trimmed by 5 bases and 3 bases, with 17 bases remaining between them. Germline V gives CDR1 LGHNT, CDR2 FRNRAP. The CDR3 consists of 15 residues. This chain's CDR3 is CASGLPRFKGYEQYF. As DNA, the CDR3 is TGTGCTAGTGGTCTCCCTCGGTTTAAGGGCTACGAGCAGTACTTC.

This clonotype was recorded a few times. The chain links TRBV4-3 to TRBJ2-7; D may be TRBD1 (7 bases). CDR3 length: 15 residues. Germline-derived CDR1 and CDR2 are LGHNA and YSLEER. The germline V and J ends were trimmed by 2 bases and 2 bases, with 13 bases remaining between them. Here the CDR3 reads CASSQPTGTPYEQYF. Here the CDR3 DNA reads TGCGCCAGCAGCCAACCGACAGGGACTCCCTACGAGCAGTACTTC.

This clonotype has more than one count but fewer than ten. The rearrangement joins TRBV7-2 to TRBJ2-7; 10 bases are shared with TRBD1. CDR3 length equals 15 residues. Trimming removed 0 bases from V and 6 bases from J; junction bases left unmatched: 5. Germline loops: CDR1 SGHTA, CDR2 FQGNSA. CDR3 region: CASSLAPTGGFEQYF. CDR3 sequence (DNA): TGTGCCAGCAGCTTAGCGCCGACAGGGGGCTTCGAGCAGTACTTC. Full variable domain (rest looked up from reference TRBV7-2 and TRBJ2-7): GAGVSQSPSNKVTEKGKDVELRCDPISGHTALYWYRQSLGQGLEFLIYFQGNSAPDKSGLPSDRFSAERTGGSVSTLTIQRTQQEDSAVYLCASSLAPTGGFEQYFGPGTRLTVT.

This clonotype was detected many times. This chain links TRBV6-2 or TRBV6-3 with TRBJ1-5; no clear D gene. Germline V gene lookup returns CDR1 MNHEY and CDR2 SVGEGT. CDR3 length: 11 amino acids. The V and J ends lost 7 bases and 7 bases respectively, with 8 bases between them. The CDR3 protein is CASTPRQPQHF. CDR3 nucleotides: TGTGCCAGCACCCCGAGACAGCCCCAGCATTTT.

This clonotype showed up just a few times. This chain uses TRBV20-1 with TRBJ2-1; D might be TRBD2 (6 bases). Looked up from germline, CDR1 is DFQATT and CDR2 is SNEGSKA (reference sequence). The CDR3 has 16 amino acids. V lost 1 base and J 4 bases, leaving 17 bases between the germline ends. Here the CDR3 reads CSARVWGTETYNEQFF. The CDR3 nucleotides are TGCAGTGCTAGAGTCTGGGGGACTGAGACTTACAATGAGCAGTTCTTC.

This clonotype was counted between two and nine times. DNA for the CDR3: TGTGCCACCGGTAGACAGTTGGATGAAAAACTGTTTTTT. Translating gives CATGRQLDEKLFF. The V call is TRBV15, the J call TRBJ1-4; tentatively, D is TRBD1 (5 bases). Germline V gives CDR1 LNHNV, CDR2 YYDKDF (reference sequence). The CDR3 covers 13 residues. Trimming removed 8 bases from V and 6 bases from J, with 13 bases in between.

Relative to its sample, this clonotype is medium-sized. The chain uses TRBV12-3 or TRBV12-4 and TRBJ1-5; weak D call: TRBD1 (5 bases). The CDR3 extends over 16 amino acids. V dropped 6 bases and J dropped 0 bases, with 15 bases sitting between them. The CDR3 reads CASRPGDQYSNQPQHF. The CDR3 DNA is TGTGCCAGCAGACCCGGGGACCAGTATAGCAATCAGCCCCAGCATTTT.

This clonotype was counted a few times. This chain links TRBV7-3 with TRBJ2-1, with D maybe TRBD2 (6 bases). The CDR3 contains 13 residues. V lost 5 bases to trimming and J lost 10 bases, with 15 bases between them. CDR1 and CDR2 from the germline V gene are SGHTA and FQGTGA. The CDR3: CASSERRAGEQFF. As DNA, the CDR3 is TGTGCCAGCAGCGAAAGGAGGGCAGGGGAGCAGTTCTTC.

This clonotype came up many times. The chain recombines TRBV9 with TRBJ2-7, with D possibly being TRBD2 (6 bases). The CDR3 loop spans 15 amino acids. V lost 2 bases, J lost 3 bases, and 15 bases lay in between. CDR1 is SGDLS, CDR2 YYNGEE, per germline. CDR3: CASSVGGEANYEQYF. In DNA, the CDR3 is TGTGCCAGCAGCGTCGGAGGGGAGGCGAACTACGAGCAGTACTTC.

This chain connects TRBV5-6 to TRBJ1-2; D is unresolved. V was shortened by 5 bases and J by 6 bases, with 20 bases between the two germline ends. The CDR3 is 15 residues long. Looked up from germline, CDR1 is SGHDT and CDR2 is YYEEEE. The CDR3 DNA follows: TGTGCCAGCAGTATGCCGCCGTTAGGGCCAAATGGCTACACCTTC. Its protein is CASSMPPLGPNGYTF.

V gene TRBV15 combines with J gene TRBJ2-5; D is perhaps TRBD1 or TRBD2 (5 bases each). Per the germline V gene, CDR1 is LNHNV and CDR2 is YYDKDF (reference sequence). V was shortened by 2 bases and J by 4 bases, with 14 bases between the two germline ends. The length of the CDR3 is 15 residues. CDR3 region: CATSRPGAPLETQYF. The CDR3 bases are TGTGCCACCAGCAGACCCGGGGCACCTCTAGAGACCCAGTACTTC.

The J gene is TRBJ1-2, the V gene TRBV3-1; D is undetermined. The CDR3 covers 15 residues. V lost 0 bases and J 2 bases, leaving 10 bases between the germline ends. CDR1 is LGHDT, CDR2 YNNKEL, per germline (reference sequence). As DNA, the CDR3 is TGTGCCAGCAGCCAAGATCTTGCGGGAAACTATGGCTACACCTTC. Its protein product is CASSQDLAGNYGYTF. The full variable domain, its missing parts supplied by reference TRBV3-1 and TRBJ1-2, is DTAVSQTPKYLVTQMGNDKSIKCEQNLGHDTMYWYKQDSKKFLKIMFSYNNKELIINETVPNRFSPKSPDKAHLNLHINSLELGDSAVYFCASSQDLAGNYGYTFGSGTRLTVV.

The sample holds a few counts of this clonotype. This chain links TRBV7-6 with TRBJ2-1; TRBD2 agrees at 9 bases. In germline, CDR1 is SGHVS, CDR2 FNYEAQ. J was trimmed by 8 bases and V by 4 bases; bases with no gene match: 6. CDR3 length equals 14 residues. CDR3 loop: CASSSRGGADEQFF. The CDR3 coding sequence is TGTGCCAGCAGCTCCCGCGGGGGGGCCGATGAGCAGTTCTTC. Filled out from reference TRBV7-6 and TRBJ2-1, the complete variable domain reads GAGVSQSPRYKVTKRGQDVALRCDPISGHVSLYWYRQALGQGPEFLTYFNYEAQQDKSGLPNDRFSAERPEGSISTLTIQRTEQRDSAMYRCASSSRGGADEQFFGPGTRLTVL.